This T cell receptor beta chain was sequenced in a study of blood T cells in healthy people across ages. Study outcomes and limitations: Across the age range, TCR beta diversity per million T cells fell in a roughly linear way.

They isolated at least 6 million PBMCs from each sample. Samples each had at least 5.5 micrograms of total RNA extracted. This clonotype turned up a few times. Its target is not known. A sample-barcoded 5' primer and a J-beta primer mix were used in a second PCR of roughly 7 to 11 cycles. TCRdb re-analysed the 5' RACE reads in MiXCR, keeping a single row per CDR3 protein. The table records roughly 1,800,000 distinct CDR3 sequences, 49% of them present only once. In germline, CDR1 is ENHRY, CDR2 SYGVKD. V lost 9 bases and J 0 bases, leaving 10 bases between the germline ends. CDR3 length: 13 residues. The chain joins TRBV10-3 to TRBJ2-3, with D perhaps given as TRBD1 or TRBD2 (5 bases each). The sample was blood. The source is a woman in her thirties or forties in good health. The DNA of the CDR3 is TGTGCCATGGGGGAGTTTAGCACAGATACGCAGTATTTT. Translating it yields CAMGEFSTDTQYF.